The sequence of this T cell receptor beta chain was determined in a study of OX40 agonist ivuxolimab in advanced cancers. Study summary: Dose-escalation subjects each had hepatocellular carcinoma, melanoma, renal cell or head and neck cancer. Aged roughly 23 to 85 with a mean of 60 years, they were about 80% male. Study conclusions and caveats: At 0.1 to 3.0 mg/kg and by week 6, CD4+ and CD8+ T cells in the blood had expanded clonally.

With respect to this clone: Antigen specificity is unknown.

Method: immunoSEQ multiplex PCR; TCRdb's copy keeps in-frame clones and lacks some. The table has about 19,000 clones, just over 85% seen once. V was shortened by 0 bases and J by 2 bases, with 12 bases between the two germline ends. The CDR3 length is 16 residues. CDR1 SGHTA and CDR2 FQGNSA come from the germline V gene. This sequence was found in an adult with an advanced solid tumor such as melanoma, head and neck, liver or kidney cancer. This rearrangement joins TRBV7-2 to TRBJ2-3; D gene ambiguous. The material sequenced was CD4+ or CD8+ T cells sorted from blood, taken in a trial of the OX40 agonist ivuxolimab. In DNA, the CDR3 is TGTGCCAGCAGCTTAGCGGGATACAGAACCACAGATACGCAGTATTTT. Protein sequence: CASSLAGYRTTDTQYF.